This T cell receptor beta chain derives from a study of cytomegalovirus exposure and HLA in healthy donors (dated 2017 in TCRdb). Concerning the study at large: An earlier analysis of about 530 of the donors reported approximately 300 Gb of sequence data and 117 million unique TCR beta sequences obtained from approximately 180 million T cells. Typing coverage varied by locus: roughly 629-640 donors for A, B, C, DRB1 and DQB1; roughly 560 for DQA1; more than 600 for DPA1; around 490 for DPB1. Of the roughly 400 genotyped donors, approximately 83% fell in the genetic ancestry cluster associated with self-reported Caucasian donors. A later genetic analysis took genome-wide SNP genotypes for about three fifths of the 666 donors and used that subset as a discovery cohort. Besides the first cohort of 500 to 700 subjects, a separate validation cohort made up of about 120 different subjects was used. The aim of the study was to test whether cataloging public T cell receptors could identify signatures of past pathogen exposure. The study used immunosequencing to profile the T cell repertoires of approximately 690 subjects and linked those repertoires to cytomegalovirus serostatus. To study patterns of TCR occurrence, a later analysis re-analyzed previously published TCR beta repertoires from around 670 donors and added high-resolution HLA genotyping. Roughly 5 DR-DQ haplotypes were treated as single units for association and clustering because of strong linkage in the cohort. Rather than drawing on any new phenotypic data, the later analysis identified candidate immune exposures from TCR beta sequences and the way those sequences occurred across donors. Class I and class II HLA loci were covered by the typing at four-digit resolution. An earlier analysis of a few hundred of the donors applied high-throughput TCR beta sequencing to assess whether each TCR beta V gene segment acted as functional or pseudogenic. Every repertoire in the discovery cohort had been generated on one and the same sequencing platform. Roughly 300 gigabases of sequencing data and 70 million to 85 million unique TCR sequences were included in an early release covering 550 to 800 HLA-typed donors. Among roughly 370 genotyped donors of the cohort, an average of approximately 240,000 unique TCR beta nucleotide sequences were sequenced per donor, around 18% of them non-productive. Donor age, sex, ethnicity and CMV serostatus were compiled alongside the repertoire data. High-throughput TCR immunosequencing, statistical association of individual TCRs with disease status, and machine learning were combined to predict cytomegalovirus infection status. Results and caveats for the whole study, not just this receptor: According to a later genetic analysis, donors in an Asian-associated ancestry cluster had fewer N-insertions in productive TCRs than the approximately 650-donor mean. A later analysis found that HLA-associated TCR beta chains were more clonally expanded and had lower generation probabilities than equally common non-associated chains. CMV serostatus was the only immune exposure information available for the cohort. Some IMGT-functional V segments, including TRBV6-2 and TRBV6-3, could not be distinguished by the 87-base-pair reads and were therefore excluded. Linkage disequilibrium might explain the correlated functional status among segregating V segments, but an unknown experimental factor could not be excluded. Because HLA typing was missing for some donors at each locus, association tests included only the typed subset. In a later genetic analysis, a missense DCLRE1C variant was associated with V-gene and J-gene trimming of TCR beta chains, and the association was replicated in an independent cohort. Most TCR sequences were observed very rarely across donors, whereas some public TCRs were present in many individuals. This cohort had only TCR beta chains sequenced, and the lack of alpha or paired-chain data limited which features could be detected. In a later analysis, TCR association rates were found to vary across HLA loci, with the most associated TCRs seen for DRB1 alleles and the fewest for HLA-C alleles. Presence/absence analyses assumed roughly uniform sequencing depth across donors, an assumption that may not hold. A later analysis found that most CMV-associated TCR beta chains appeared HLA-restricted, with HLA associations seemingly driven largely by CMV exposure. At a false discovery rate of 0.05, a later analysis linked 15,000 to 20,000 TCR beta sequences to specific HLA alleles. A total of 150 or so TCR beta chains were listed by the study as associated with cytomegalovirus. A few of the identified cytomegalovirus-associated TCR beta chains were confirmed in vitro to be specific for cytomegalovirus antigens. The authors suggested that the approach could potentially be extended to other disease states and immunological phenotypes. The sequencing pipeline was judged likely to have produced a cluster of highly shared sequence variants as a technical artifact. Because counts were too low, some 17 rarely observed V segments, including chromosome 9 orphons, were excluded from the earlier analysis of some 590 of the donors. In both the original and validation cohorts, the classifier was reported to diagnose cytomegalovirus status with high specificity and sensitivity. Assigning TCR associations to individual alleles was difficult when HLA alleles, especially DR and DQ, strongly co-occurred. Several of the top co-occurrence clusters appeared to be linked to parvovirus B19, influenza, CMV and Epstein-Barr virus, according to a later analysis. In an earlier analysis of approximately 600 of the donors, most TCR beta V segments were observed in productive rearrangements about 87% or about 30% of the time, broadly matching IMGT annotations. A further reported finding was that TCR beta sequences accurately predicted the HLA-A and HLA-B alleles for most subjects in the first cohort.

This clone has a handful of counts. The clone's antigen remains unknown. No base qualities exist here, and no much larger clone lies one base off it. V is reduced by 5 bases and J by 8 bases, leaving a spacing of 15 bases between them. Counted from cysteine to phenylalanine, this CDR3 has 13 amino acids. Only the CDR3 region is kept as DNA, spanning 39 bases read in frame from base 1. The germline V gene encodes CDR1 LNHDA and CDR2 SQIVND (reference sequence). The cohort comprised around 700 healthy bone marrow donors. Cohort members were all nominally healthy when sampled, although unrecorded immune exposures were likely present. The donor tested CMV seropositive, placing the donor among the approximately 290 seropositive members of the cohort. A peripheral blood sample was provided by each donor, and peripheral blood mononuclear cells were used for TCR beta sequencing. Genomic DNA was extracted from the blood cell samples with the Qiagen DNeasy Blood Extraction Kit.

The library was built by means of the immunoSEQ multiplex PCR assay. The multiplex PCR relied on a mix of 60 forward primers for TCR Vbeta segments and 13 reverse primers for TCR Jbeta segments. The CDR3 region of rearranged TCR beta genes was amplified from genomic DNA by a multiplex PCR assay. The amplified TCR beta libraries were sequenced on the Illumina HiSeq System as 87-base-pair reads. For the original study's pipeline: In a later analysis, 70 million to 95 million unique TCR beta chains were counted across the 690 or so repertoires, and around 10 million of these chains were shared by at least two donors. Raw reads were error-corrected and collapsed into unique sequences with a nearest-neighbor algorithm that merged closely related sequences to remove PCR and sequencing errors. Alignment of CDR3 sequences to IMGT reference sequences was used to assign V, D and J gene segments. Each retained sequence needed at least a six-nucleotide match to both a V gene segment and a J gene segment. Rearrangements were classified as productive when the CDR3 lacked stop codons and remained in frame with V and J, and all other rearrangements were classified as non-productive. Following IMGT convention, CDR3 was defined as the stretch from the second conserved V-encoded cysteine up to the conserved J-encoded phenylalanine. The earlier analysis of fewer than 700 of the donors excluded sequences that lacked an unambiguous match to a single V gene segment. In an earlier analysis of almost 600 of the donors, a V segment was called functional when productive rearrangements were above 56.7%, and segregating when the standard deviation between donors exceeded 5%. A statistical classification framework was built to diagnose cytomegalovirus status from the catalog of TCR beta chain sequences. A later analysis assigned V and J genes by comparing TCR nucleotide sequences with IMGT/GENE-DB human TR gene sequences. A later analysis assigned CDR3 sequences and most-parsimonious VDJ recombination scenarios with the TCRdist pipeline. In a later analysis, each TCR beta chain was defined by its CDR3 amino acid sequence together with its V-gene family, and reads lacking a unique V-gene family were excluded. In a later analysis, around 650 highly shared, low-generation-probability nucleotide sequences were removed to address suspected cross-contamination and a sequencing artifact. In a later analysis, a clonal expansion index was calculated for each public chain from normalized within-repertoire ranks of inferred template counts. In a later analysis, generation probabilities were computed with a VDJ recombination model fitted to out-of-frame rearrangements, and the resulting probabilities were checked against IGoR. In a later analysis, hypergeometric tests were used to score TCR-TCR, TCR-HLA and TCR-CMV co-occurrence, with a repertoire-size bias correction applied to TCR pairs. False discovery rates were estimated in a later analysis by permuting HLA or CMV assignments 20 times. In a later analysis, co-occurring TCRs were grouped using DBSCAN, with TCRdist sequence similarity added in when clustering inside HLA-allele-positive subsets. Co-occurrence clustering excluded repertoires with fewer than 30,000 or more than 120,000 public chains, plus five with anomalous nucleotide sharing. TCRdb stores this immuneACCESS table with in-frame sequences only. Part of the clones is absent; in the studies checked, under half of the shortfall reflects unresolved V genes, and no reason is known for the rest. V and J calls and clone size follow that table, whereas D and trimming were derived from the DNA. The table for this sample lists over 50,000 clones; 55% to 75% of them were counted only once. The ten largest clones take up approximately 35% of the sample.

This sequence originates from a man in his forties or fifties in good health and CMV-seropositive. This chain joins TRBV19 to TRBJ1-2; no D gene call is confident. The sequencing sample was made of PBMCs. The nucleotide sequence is TGTGCCAGTAGTCCCGACAAGATGATGGGCTACACCTTC. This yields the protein CASSPDKMMGYTF.